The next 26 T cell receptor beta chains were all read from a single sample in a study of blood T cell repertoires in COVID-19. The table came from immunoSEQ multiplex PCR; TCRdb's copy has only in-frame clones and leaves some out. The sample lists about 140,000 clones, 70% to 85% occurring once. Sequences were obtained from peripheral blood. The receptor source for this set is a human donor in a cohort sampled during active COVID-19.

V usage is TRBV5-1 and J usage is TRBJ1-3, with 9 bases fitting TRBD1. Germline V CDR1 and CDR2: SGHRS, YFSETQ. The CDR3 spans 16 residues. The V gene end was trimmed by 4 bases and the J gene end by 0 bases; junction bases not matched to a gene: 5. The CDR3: CASSIGQGPSGNTIYF. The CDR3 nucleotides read TGCGCCAGCAGCATCGGACAGGGGCCCTCTGGAAACACCATATATTTT.

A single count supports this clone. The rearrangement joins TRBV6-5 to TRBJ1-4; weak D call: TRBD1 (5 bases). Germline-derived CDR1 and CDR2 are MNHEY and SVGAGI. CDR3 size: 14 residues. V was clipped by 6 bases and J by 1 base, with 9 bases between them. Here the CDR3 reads CASSVGGTNEKLFF. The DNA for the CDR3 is TGTGCCAGCAGCGTGGGGGGAACTAATGAAAAACTGTTTTTT.

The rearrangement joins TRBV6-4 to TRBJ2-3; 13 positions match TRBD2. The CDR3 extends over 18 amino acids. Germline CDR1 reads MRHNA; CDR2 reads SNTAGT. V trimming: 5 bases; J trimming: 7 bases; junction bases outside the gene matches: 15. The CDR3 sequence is CASSLELAGGATAHTQYF. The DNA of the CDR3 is TGTGCCAGCAGTCTTGAACTAGCGGGGGGGGCCACGGCACATACGCAGTATTTT.

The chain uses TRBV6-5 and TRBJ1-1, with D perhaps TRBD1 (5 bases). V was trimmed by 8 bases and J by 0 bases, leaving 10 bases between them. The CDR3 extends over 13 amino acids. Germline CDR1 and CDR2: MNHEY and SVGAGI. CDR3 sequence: CASVSRVNTEAFF. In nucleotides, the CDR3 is TGTGCCAGCGTGAGCAGGGTGAACACTGAAGCTTTCTTT.

In DNA, the CDR3 is TGTGCCAGCAGCAATTCTAGCGGCCCTAGCACAGATACGCAGTATTTT. Amino acid sequence: CASSNSSGPSTDTQYF. The rearrangement uses TRBV21-1 and TRBJ2-3; the D segment call TRBD2 is taken from the table without a DNA check. TRBV21-1 is a known pseudogene. CDR3 length: 16 residues.

CDR3 coding DNA: TGCGCCAGCAGCCAAGATTTACAGGAGCACTATGGCTACACCTTC. It translates to CASSQDLQEHYGYTF. The V gene is TRBV4-3, the J gene TRBJ1-2; D is perhaps TRBD1 (5 bases). Germline CDR1 reads LGHNA; CDR2 reads YSLEER. The CDR3 runs to 15 residues. Trimming pared 0 bases from V and 3 bases from J, leaving 11 bases between.

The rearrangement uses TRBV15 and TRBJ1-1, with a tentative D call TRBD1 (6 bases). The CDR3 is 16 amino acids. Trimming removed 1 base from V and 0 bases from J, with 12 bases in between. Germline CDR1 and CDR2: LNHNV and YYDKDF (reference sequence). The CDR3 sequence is CATSRGGGPVNTEAFF. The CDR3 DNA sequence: TGTGCCACCAGCAGAGGGGGGGGGCCCGTGAACACTGAAGCTTTCTTT.

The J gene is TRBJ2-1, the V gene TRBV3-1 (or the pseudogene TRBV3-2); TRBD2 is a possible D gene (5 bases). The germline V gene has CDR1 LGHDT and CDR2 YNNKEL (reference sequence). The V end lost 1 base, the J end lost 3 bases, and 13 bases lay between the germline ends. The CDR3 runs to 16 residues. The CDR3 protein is CASSQVGSGHYNEQFF. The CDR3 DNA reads TGTGCCAGCAGCCAAGTGGGCAGCGGTCACTACAATGAGCAGTTCTTC.

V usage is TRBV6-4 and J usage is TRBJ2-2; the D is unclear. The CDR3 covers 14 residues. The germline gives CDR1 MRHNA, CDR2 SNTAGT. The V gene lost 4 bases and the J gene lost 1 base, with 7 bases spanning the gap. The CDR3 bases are TGTGCCAGCAGTGTTATGTGGAACACCGGGGAGCTGTTTTTT. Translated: CASSVMWNTGELFF.

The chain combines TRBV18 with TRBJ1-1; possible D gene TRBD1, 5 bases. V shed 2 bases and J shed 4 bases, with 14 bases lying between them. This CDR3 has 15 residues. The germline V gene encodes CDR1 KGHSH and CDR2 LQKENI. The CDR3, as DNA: TGTGCCAGCTCACCAAGGCGGGACGCAGGCACTGAAGCTTTCTTT. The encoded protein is CASSPRRDAGTEAFF.

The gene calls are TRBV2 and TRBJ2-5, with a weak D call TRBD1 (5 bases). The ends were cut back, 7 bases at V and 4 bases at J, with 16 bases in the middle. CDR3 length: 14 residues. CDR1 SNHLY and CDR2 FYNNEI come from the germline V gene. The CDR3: CASTRGGRGETQYF. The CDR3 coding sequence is TGTGCCAGCACCCGCGGCGGTAGGGGAGAGACCCAGTACTTC.

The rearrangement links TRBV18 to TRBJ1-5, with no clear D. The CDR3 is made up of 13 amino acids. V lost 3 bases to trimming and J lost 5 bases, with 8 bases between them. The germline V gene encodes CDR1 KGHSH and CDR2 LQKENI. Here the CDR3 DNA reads TGTGCCAGCTCACCCAAGGGAGATCAGCCCCAGCATTTT. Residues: CASSPKGDQPQHF. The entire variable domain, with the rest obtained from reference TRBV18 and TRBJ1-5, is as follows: NAGVMQNPRHLVRRRGQEARLRCSPMKGHSHVYWYRQLPEEGLKFMVYLQKENIIDESGMPKERFSAEFPKEGPSILRIQQVVRGDSAAYFCASSPKGDQPQHFGDGTRLSIL.

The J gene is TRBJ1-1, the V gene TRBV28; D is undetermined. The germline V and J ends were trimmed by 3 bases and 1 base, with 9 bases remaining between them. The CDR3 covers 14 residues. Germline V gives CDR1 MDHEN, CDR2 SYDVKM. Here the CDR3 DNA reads TGTGCCAGCAGTTTGGAACCGGGGAACACTGAAGCTTTCTTT. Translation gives CASSLEPGNTEAFF.

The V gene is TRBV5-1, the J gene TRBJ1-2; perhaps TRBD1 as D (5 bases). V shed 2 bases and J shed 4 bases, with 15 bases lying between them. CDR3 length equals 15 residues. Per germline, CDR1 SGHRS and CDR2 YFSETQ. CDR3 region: CASSLSGIGGYGYTF. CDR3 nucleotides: TGCGCCAGCAGCTTATCAGGGATCGGGGGCTATGGCTACACCTTC.

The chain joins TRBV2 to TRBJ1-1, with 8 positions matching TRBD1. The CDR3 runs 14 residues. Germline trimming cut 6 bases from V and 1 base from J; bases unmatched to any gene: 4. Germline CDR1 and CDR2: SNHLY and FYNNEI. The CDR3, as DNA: TGTGCCAGCAGCCAAGGGACAGGGAACACTGAAGCTTTCTTT. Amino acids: CASSQGTGNTEAFF.

The CDR3 DNA follows: TGTGCCTGGAGTTCCAACACAGATACGCAGTATTTT. This translates into CAWSSNTDTQYF. This chain links TRBV30 with TRBJ2-3; D gene uncertain. CDR3 length: 12 amino acids. Trimming took off 2 bases at V and 2 bases at J, with 5 bases between the two ends. From germline, CDR1 is GTSNPN and CDR2 SVGIG (reference sequence).

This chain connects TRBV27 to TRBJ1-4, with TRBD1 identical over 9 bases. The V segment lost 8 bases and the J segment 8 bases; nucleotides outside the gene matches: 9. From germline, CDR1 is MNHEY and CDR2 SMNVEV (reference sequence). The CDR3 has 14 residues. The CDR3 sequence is CASGTQGAWEKLFF. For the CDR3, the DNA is TGTGCCAGCGGAACACAGGGGGCCTGGGAAAAACTGTTTTTT.

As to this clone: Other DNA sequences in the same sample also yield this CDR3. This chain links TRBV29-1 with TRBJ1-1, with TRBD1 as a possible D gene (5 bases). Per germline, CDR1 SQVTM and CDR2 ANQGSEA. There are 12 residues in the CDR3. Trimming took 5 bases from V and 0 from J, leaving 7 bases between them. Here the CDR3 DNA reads TGCAGCGTTTCACAGGTGAACACTGAAGCTTTCTTT. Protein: CSVSQVNTEAFF.

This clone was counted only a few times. CDR3 DNA sequence: TGTGCCAGCAGTTTCGGGAGGAGCTATGGCTACACCTTC. It codes for CASSFGRSYGYTF. This sequence joins TRBV5-6 and TRBJ1-2; D remains unclear. The germline V gene encodes CDR1 SGHDT and CDR2 YYEEEE. The CDR3 totals 13 residues. V gave up 5 bases and J gave up 4 bases, with 12 bases separating them. The full variable domain, completed using reference TRBV5-6 and TRBJ1-2, is DAGVTQSPTHLIKTRGQQVTLRCSPKSGHDTVSWYQQALGQGPQFIFQYYEEEERQRGNFPDRFSGHQFPNYSSELNVNALLLGDSALYLCASSFGRSYGYTFGSGTRLTVV.

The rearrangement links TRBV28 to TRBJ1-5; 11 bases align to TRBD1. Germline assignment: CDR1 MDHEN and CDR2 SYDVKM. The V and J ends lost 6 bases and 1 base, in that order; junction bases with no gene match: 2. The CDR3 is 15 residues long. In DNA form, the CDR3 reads TGTGCCAGCAGGGGGACAGGGGGGAGCAATCAGCCCCAGCATTTT. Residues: CASRGTGGSNQPQHF.

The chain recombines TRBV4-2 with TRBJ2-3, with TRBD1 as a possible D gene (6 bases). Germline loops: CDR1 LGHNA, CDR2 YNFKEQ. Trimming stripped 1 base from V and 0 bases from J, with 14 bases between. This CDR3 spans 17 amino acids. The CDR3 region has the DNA TGTGCCAGCAGCCAAGCACCGACAGGAGCTAGCACAGATACGCAGTATTTT. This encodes CASSQAPTGASTDTQYF.

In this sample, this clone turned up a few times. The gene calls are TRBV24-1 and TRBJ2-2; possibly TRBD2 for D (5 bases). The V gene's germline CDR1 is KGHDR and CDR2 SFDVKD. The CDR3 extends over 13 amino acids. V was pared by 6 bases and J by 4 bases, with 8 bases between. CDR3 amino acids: CATSPAGTGELFF. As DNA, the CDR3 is TGTGCCACCAGTCCGGCGGGCACCGGGGAGCTGTTTTTT.

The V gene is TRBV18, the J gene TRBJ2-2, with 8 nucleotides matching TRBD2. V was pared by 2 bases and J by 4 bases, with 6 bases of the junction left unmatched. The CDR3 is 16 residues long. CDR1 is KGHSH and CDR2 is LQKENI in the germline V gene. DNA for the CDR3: TGTGCCAGCTCACCAGGGCTAGCGGGCCCCACCGGGGAGCTGTTTTTT. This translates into CASSPGLAGPTGELFF.

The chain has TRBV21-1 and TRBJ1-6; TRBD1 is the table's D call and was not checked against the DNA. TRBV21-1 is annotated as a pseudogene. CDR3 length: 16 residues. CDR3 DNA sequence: TGTGCCAGCAGCACCCACAGGCTAGGGGCAGATTCACCCCTCCACTTT. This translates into CASSTHRLGADSPLHF.

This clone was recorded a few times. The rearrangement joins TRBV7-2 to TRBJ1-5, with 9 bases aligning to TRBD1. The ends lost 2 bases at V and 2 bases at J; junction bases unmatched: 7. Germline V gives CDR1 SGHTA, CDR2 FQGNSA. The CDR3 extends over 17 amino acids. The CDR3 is CASSLRGTGSGNQPQHF. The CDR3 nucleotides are TGTGCCAGCAGCTTAAGGGGGACAGGGAGTGGCAATCAGCCCCAGCATTTT.

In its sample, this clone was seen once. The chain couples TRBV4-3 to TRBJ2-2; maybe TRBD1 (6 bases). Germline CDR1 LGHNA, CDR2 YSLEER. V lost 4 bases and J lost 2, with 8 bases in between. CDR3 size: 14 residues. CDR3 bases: TGCGCCAGCAGCCCGGGACATAACACCGGGGAGCTGTTTTTT. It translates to CASSPGHNTGELFF.